The rows below give T cell receptor beta chains drawn from one sample of a study of blood T cell repertoires in COVID-19. Sequencing was performed with immunoSEQ multiplex PCR; in TCRdb, only in-frame clones are kept and a portion is missing. The sample has around 250,000 clones; 86% are singletons. Sequences were obtained from peripheral blood. These receptors were taken from a man in his 60s with acute or convalescent COVID-19. CDR3s include the opening cysteine and the closing phenylalanine or tryptophan. A D gene is named only where the DNA matches it firmly. Clone size is given for some rows only: seen once, a few or many times, or a class if the clone is expanded.

d_call clone_size j_call v_call cdr3_aa cdr3_nt
TRBD1 once TRBJ2-5 TRBV6-6 CATTGGLETQYF TGTGCCACCACAGGGGGTTTAGAGACCCAGTACTTC
TRBD1 . TRBJ2-7 TRBV29-1 CSVGQGAGYEQYF TGCAGCGTCGGACAGGGGGCGGGATACGAGCAGTACTTC
TRBD1 . TRBJ1-5 TRBV4-3 CASSQDREVNQPQHF TGCGCCAGCAGCCAGGACAGGGAGGTCAATCAGCCCCAGCATTTT
. once TRBJ2-7 TRBV28 CASSSRVPYEQYF TGTGCCAGCAGTTCGCGAGTCCCCTACGAGCAGTACTTC
TRBD2 . TRBJ2-7 TRBV6-2/TRBV6-3 CASSYVSGTLTRDF TGTGCCAGCAGTTACGTGAGCGGGACTCTGACGAGAGACTTC
TRBD2 . TRBJ2-7 TRBV6-5 CASSYSTSGGHYEQYF TGTGCCAGCAGTTACTCGACTAGCGGGGGTCACTACGAGCAGTACTTC
TRBD1 . TRBJ2-4 TRBV30 CAWMDLGQQNIQYF TGTGCCTGGATGGATCTGGGACAGCAGAACATTCAGTACTTC
. . TRBJ1-1 TRBV28 CASSFPLGGPNTEAFF TGTGCCAGCAGTTTCCCCCTCGGGGGGCCAAACACTGAAGCTTTCTTT
TRBD1 . TRBJ1-5 TRBV11-2 CASSFVLGQGENQPQHF TGTGCCAGCAGCTTTGTATTGGGACAGGGTGAAAATCAGCCCCAGCATTTT
. . TRBJ2-7 TRBV30 CAWSRQPALPSSYEQYF TGTGCCTGGAGTCGACAGCCGGCACTACCGAGCTCCTACGAGCAGTACTTC
TRBD2 once TRBJ2-7 TRBV29-1 CSVGTSGSVQYF TGCAGCGTAGGGACTAGCGGGAGTGTGCAGTACTTC
TRBD1 . TRBJ1-3 TRBV3-1/TRBV3-2 CASSQGQGPGNTIYF TGTGCCAGCAGCCAGGGACAGGGCCCTGGAAACACCATATATTTT
. . TRBJ1-2 TRBV4-2 CASSQGQGLLYTF TGTGCCAGCAGCCAAGGGCAGGGCCTTCTCTACACCTTC
TRBD1 . TRBJ2-5 TRBV10-3 CAISGGQGAQETQYF TGTGCCATCAGTGGGGGACAGGGGGCTCAAGAGACCCAGTACTTC
TRBD2 . TRBJ2-7 TRBV7-2 CASSLETSGRGSYEQYF TGTGCCAGCAGCTTAGAGACTAGCGGGAGGGGTTCCTACGAGCAGTACTTC
. . TRBJ2-7 TRBV5-5 CASSLEARGLSYEQYF TGTGCCAGCAGCTTGGAGGCGCGGGGCCTCTCCTACGAGCAGTACTTC
TRBD1 . TRBJ1-2 TRBV18 CASSPPTGADLSGYTF TGTGCCAGCTCACCACCGACAGGGGCCGATCTTTCTGGCTACACCTTC
TRBD1 . TRBJ1-5 TRBV6-5 CASTPRTGDQPQHF TGTGCCAGCACCCCAAGGACAGGAGATCAGCCCCAGCATTTT
TRBD2 . TRBJ2-2 TRBV11-3 CASSKGLAGAGELFF TGTGCCAGCAGCAAGGGACTAGCGGGAGCCGGGGAGCTGTTTTTT
. once TRBJ2-7 TRBV6-5 CASSYDFTRRGEQYF TGTGCCAGCAGTTATGATTTCACTAGACGAGGCGAGCAGTACTTC
TRBD1 once TRBJ2-2 TRBV11-3 CASRTGGQGTGELFF TGTGCCAGCAGGACAGGGGGACAGGGGACCGGGGAGCTGTTTTTT
TRBD2 . TRBJ2-1 TRBV28 CASRAGLSGARNEQFF TGTGCCAGCAGGGCAGGATTGAGCGGGGCTCGCAATGAGCAGTTCTTC
. . TRBJ2-5 TRBV25-1 CASSAGDQETQYF TGTGCCAGCAGTGCAGGGGACCAAGAGACCCAGTACTTC
. . TRBJ1-1 TRBV10-1 CASRELKTGNTEAFF TGCGCCAGCAGGGAACTTAAGACAGGTAACACTGAAGCTTTCTTT
. once TRBJ2-1 TRBV30 CAWSPPRALPYNEQFF TGTGCCTGGAGTCCCCCCCGAGCACTACCTTACAATGAGCAGTTCTTC
. . TRBJ1-1 TRBV6-5 CASRAAGKAFF TGTGCCAGCAGAGCCGCGGGTAAAGCTTTCTTT
TRBD2 . TRBJ2-7 TRBV6-5 CASSYSAAGGDYEQYF TGTGCCAGCAGTTACTCTGCCGCGGGAGGCGATTACGAGCAGTACTTC
. . TRBJ1-1 TRBV6-5 CASTRGMNTEAFF TGTGCCAGTACAAGGGGGATGAACACTGAAGCTTTCTTT
. . TRBJ2-1 TRBV6-2/TRBV6-3 CASSYEQGAGFF TGTGCCAGCAGTTACGAACAGGGTGCAGGGTTCTTC
. . TRBJ1-2 TRBV12-3/TRBV12-4 CASSLLGPYGYTF TGTGCCAGCAGTTTACTGGGCCCCTATGGCTACACCTTC
TRBD1 once TRBJ1-1 TRBV7-8 CASSFFGTGNTEAFF TGTGCCAGCAGCTTTTTCGGGACAGGGAACACTGAAGCTTTCTTT
. . TRBJ1-4 TRBV24-1 CATSDSGVSREKLFF TGTGCCACCAGTGATAGCGGGGTGAGCCGTGAAAAACTGTTTTTT